This T cell receptor (beta chain) is from a study of T-cell memory formation after mild COVID-19 (TCRdb year 2021). About the investigation overall: TCR sequence clusters from the two donors were largely donor specific. In a couple of donors, T-cell clones that expanded and contracted after mild COVID-19 were followed by sequencing TCRalpha and TCRbeta repertoires longitudinally. Two young, previously healthy adult volunteers made up the cohort, one male and one female.

Overall study outcomes, separate from this receptor: Contracting CD4+ clones turned up mainly in the CM and EM memory subsets, whereas EMRA was where CD8+ clones were enriched. Clones that contracted from day 15 to 85 showed balanced CD4/CD8 phenotypes, whereas a second wave of clones that expanded from day 15 to 37 leaned towards CD4+. The study covered only a couple of mild cases, and larger cohorts including severe cases with pre-infection samples were considered necessary. The detection of some responding clones in pre-infection memory suggests that pre-existing cross-reactive memory T cells joined the SARS-CoV-2 response. SARS-CoV-2 specificity was not confirmed for the second-wave clones peaking on day 37.

Ficoll-Paque density gradient centrifugation was used to isolate PBMCs. The sequencer listed for this sample is Illumina NovaSeq 6000. TCRalpha and TCRbeta cDNA libraries were built by 5'RACE with constant-segment primers, adding sample barcodes and unique molecular identifiers. Trizol reagent was used to extract RNA from every sample. The libraries were amplified in two PCR steps, and the second step added a second sample barcode and Illumina TruSeq adapters. Sequencing of the libraries was done on an Illumina NovaSeq, producing 2 x 150 bp paired-end reads. In the paper's pipeline: With migec v1.2.7, reads were demultiplexed and then collapsed into UMI-guided consensus sequences. With mixcr v2.1.11, UMI consensuses were aligned to TRA and TRB V and J templates and assembled into clonotypes. A clonotype was counted as expanded or contracted only when both edgeR and NoisET called the clonotype significant, with the noise models trained on biological replicates. For edgeR calls, the thresholds were a false discovery rate-adjusted p below 0.01 and a log2 fold-change of 1. PCA with hierarchical clustering of max-normalized trajectories of the 1000 most abundant clonotypes was used as exploratory dynamics analysis. Separately sequenced CD4+ and CD8+ repertoires were used to assign the CD4 or CD8 phenotype of responding clones. The public reads were run again by TCRdb, first through fastp at Q25 and then through MiXCR, and only productive beta chains were kept. Entries that share a CDR3 protein sequence are merged under the most common genes and DNA. The V and J calls and clone size are TCRdb's, not the authors'. Across this sample there are more than 300,000 distinct CDR3 sequences, with more than 20% seen only once. The ten biggest clones cover under 25% of the sample.

A remark on this clonotype: It lacks a known antigen. Per-base qualities were not stored, and no clone one base away is much larger.

The CDR1 and CDR2 encoded by the germline V gene (reference sequence) are SGHNT and YYREEE. Trimming costs V 2 bases and J 6 bases, and their ends lie 12 bases apart. Inclusive of the bounding cysteine and phenylalanine, the CDR3 is 15 residues long. Solely the CDR3 DNA is kept, with 45 bases framed from the first base. The chain is encoded by TRBV5-4 joined to TRBJ1-6, with no reliable assignment of the D segment. The source is a man aged 18 to 30 who had mild COVID-19 (a few samples of this study predate the infection). The sample titles of this study are shuffled in the database, so cell type and time point are left out; the donor was told from shared clones. The sequenced material came from PBMCs or a T cell subset sorted from them (not recorded which). The CDR3 sequence is CASSFSRDINSPLHF. The sequenced DNA is TGTGCCAGCAGCTTTAGCCGAGATATTAATTCACCCCTCCACTTT.